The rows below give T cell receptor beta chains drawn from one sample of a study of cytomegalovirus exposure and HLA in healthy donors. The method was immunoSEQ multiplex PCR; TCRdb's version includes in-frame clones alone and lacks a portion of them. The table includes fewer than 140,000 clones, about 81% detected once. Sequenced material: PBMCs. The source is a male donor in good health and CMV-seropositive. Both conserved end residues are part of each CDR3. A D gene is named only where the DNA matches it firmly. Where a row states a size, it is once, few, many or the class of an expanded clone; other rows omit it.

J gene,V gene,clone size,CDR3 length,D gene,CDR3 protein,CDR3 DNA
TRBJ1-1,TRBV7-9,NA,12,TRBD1,CSSSRQGSEAFF,TGTTCCAGCAGCCGACAGGGTTCTGAAGCTTTCTTT
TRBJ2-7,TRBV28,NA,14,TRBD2,CASALAGAWYEQYF,TGTGCCAGCGCGTTAGCGGGAGCTTGGTACGAGCAGTACTTC
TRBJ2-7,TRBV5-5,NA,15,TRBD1,CASSLGTGPSYEQYF,TGTGCCAGCAGCTTGGGGACAGGGCCCTCCTACGAGCAGTACTTC
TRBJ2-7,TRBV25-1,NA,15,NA,CASRGGSGRGPEQYF,TGTGCCAGCAGGGGGGGTTCCGGGCGGGGGCCCGAGCAGTACTTC
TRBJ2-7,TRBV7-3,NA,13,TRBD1,CASSLLQGSEQYF,TGTGCCAGCAGCCTACTACAGGGGTCCGAGCAGTACTTC
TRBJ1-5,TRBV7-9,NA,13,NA,CASSLQGSQPQHF,TGTGCCAGCAGCTTACAGGGGAGTCAGCCCCAGCATTTT
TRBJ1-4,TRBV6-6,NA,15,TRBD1,CASSYSEGGNEKLFF,TGTGCCAGCAGTTACAGTGAAGGGGGCAATGAAAAACTGTTTTTT
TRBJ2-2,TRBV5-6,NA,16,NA,CASSFFRVIAPGELFF,TGTGCCAGCAGCTTTTTCCGGGTCATAGCCCCCGGGGAGCTGTTTTTT
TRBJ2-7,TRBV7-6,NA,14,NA,CASSLLPNSVEQYF,TGTGCCAGCAGCCTACTTCCCAATAGTGTCGAGCAGTACTTC
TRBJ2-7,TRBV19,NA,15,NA,CASSIRDSGTYEQYF,TGTGCCAGTAGTATACGGGATAGCGGCACCTACGAGCAGTACTTC
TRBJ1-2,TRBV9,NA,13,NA,CASSAGEYYGYTF,TGTGCCAGCAGCGCCGGGGAGTACTATGGCTACACCTTC
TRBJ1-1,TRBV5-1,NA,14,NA,CASSLVGGDTEAFF,TGCGCCAGCAGCTTGGTTGGGGGGGACACTGAAGCTTTCTTT
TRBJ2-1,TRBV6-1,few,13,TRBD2,CATTSGPYNEQFF,TGTGCCACGACTAGCGGGCCCTACAATGAGCAGTTCTTC
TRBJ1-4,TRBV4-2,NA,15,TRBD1,CASSQVQGFFEKLFF,TGTGCCAGCAGCCAAGTACAGGGGTTTTTTGAAAAACTGTTTTTT
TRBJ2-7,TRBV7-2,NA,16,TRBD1,CASSLNSGDRFYEQYF,TGTGCCAGCAGCTTAAACAGTGGGGACAGATTCTACGAGCAGTACTTC
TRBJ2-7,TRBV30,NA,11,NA,CAWSVPGEQYF,TGTGCCTGGAGTGTACCGGGCGAGCAGTACTTC
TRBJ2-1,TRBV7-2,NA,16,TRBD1,CASSLSTTGIYGEQFF,TGTGCCAGCAGCTTAAGCACGACAGGGATCTATGGTGAGCAGTTCTTC
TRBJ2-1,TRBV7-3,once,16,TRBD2,CASSSGLAGGYNEQFF,TGTGCCAGCAGCTCGGGACTAGCGGGGGGCTACAATGAGCAGTTCTTC
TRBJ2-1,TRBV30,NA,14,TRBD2,CAWSLAGAGGEQFF,TGTGCCTGGAGTCTAGCGGGAGCAGGCGGTGAGCAGTTCTTC
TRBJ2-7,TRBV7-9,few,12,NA,CASSLGTGEQYF,TGTGCCAGCAGCTTAGGGACGGGGGAGCAGTACTTC
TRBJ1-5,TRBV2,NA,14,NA,CASMQGTRNQPQHF,TGTGCCAGCATGCAGGGAACGCGGAATCAGCCCCAGCATTTT
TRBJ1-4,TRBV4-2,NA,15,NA,CASSQGGQGREKLFF,TGTGCCAGCAGCCAAGGGGGGCAGGGTCGAGAAAAACTGTTTTTT
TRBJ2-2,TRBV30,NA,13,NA,CAWSAGFTGELFF,TGTGCCTGGAGTGCAGGATTCACCGGGGAGCTGTTTTTT
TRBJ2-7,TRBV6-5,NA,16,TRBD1,CASSYSGGRGLYEQYF,TGTGCCAGCAGTTACTCAGGGGGCAGGGGGCTCTACGAGCAGTACTTC
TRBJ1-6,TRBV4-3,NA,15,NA,CASSRQRSYNSPLHF,TGCGCCAGCAGCCGACAACGCTCCTATAATTCACCCCTCCACTTT
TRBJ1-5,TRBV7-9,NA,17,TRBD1,CASSSTGELFRNQPQHF,TGTGCCAGCAGCTCGACAGGGGAACTCTTTCGCAATCAGCCCCAGCATTTT
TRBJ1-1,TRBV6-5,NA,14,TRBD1,CASRLGGQGTVMVF,TGTGCCAGCAGACTTGGGGGACAGGGGACCGTGATGGTCTTT
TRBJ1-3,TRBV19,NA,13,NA,CASGGLSGNTIYF,TGTGCCAGTGGCGGCCTCTCTGGAAACACCATATATTTT
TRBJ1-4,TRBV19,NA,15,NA,CASSRGQTTNEKLFF,TGTGCCAGTAGTAGGGGGCAGACAACTAATGAAAAACTGTTTTTT
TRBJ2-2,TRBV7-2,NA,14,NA,CASSSLTVAGELFF,TGTGCCAGCAGCTCCCTTACGGTCGCCGGGGAGCTGTTTTTT
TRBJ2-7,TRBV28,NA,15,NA,CASSLIAAGAYEQYF,TGTGCCAGCAGTTTAATCGCGGCAGGGGCCTACGAGCAGTACTTC
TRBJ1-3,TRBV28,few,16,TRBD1,CASSSPGQGGGNTIYF,TGTGCCAGCAGTTCCCCCGGACAGGGTGGAGGAAACACCATATATTTT
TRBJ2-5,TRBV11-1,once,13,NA,CASSLSFWETQYF,TGTGCCAGCAGCTTAAGCTTCTGGGAGACCCAGTACTTC
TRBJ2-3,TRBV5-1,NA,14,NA,CASSFLAGGDTQYF,TGCGCCAGCAGCTTCCTCGCCGGCGGAGATACGCAGTATTTT
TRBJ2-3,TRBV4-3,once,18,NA,CASSQDRRAGWSTDTQYF,TGCGCCAGCAGCCAAGATCGTAGGGCAGGGTGGAGCACAGATACGCAGTATTTT
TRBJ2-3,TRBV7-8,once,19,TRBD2,CASSYHPASSGGKTDTQYF,TGTGCCAGCAGCTACCACCCTGCCTCTAGCGGGGGGAAAACAGATACGCAGTATTTT
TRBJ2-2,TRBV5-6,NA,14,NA,CASRAGSSAGELFF,TGTGCCAGCAGAGCCGGGAGTTCCGCCGGGGAGCTGTTTTTT
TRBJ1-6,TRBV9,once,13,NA,CASSVEGESPLHF,TGTGCCAGCAGCGTAGAAGGGGAATCACCCCTCCACTTT
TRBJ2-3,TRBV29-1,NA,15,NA,CSVEWLGDSTDTQYF,TGCAGCGTTGAATGGTTAGGGGATAGCACAGATACGCAGTATTTT
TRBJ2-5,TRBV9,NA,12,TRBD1,CASRGQGETQYF,TGTGCCAGCAGAGGACAGGGAGAGACCCAGTACTTC
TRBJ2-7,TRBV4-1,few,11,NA,CASTEAGEQYF,TGCGCCTCGACGGAGGCAGGCGAGCAGTACTTC
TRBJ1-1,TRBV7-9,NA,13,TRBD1,CASIETGGTEAFF,TGTGCCAGCATCGAGACAGGGGGCACTGAAGCTTTCTTT
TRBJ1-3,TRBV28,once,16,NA,CASRQFRVGLGNTIYF,TGTGCCAGCAGACAATTCAGGGTGGGGCTCGGAAACACCATATATTTT